The rows below give T cell receptor beta chains drawn from one sample of a study of CD8+CD57+ T cells in acquired aplastic anemia. One entry per CDR3 protein, called by TCRdb with MiXCR from the reads. The sample records about 160,000 distinct CDR3 sequences, around 45% being singletons. The material sequenced was sorted CD4+, CD8+, or CD8+CD57+ T cells (not recorded which) from PBMCs. All receptors come from a human donor in good health. The CDR3 runs from the conserved cysteine through the conserved F or W. Fields, in order: D gene, clone size, J gene, V gene, CDR3 length, CDR3 protein, CDR3 DNA. The D gene is left open where the match is weak. Size is stated for part of the rows, as once, few or many counts, or as a class when the clone is expanded.

d_gene: .; abundance: .; j_gene: TRBJ1-6; v_gene: TRBV6-4; len: 13; CDR3aa: CASSPGASTPLHF; CDR3nt: TGTGCCAGCAGCCCAGGAGCCTCGACACCCCTCCACTTT
d_gene: TRBD2; abundance: few; j_gene: TRBJ2-2; v_gene: TRBV15; len: 16; CDR3aa: CATSGLAEGDTGELFF; CDR3nt: TGTGCCACCAGCGGACTAGCGGAGGGGGACACCGGGGAGCTGTTTTTT
d_gene: .; abundance: many; j_gene: TRBJ2-2; v_gene: TRBV12-3/TRBV12-4; len: 14; CDR3aa: CASSLFRPTGELFF; CDR3nt: TGTGCCAGCAGTTTATTCAGGCCCACCGGGGAGCTGTTTTTT
d_gene: TRBD1; abundance: many; j_gene: TRBJ2-2; v_gene: TRBV10-3; len: 19; CDR3aa: CAIIRVWAGGKWDTGELFF; CDR3nt: TGTGCCATCATCCGGGTGTGGGCAGGGGGTAAGTGGGACACCGGGGAGCTGTTTTTT
d_gene: TRBD1; abundance: many; j_gene: TRBJ2-7; v_gene: TRBV5-1; len: 15; CDR3aa: CASSPSGQASYEQYF; CDR3nt: TGCGCCAGCAGCCCCTCGGGACAGGCCTCCTACGAGCAGTACTTC
d_gene: .; abundance: many; j_gene: TRBJ1-1; v_gene: TRBV20-1; len: 15; CDR3aa: CSAPRWGAVDTEAFF; CDR3nt: TGCAGTGCTCCACGGTGGGGCGCCGTGGACACTGAAGCTTTCTTT
d_gene: TRBD1; abundance: .; j_gene: TRBJ1-1; v_gene: TRBV28; len: 15; CDR3aa: CASSPSGQGNPEAFF; CDR3nt: TGTGCCAGCAGTCCTTCGGGACAGGGGAACCCTGAAGCTTTCTTT
d_gene: .; abundance: .; j_gene: TRBJ2-5; v_gene: TRBV7-8; len: 15; CDR3aa: CASSLSDLNQETQYF; CDR3nt: TGTGCCAGCAGCTTATCGGACTTAAACCAAGAGACCCAGTACTTC
d_gene: .; abundance: .; j_gene: TRBJ1-2; v_gene: TRBV7-9; len: 14; CDR3aa: CASSLSPAKHGYAF; CDR3nt: TGTGCCAGCAGCTTATCCCCAGCAAAGCATGGCTACGCCTTC
d_gene: TRBD1; abundance: .; j_gene: TRBJ1-1; v_gene: TRBV19; len: 14; CDR3aa: CASSRDRVNAEALF; CDR3nt: TGTGCCAGTAGTAGGGACAGGGTGAACGCTGAAGCTCTCTTT
d_gene: .; abundance: many; j_gene: TRBJ2-4; v_gene: TRBV7-2; len: 15; CDR3aa: CASSQGSRWEGIQYF; CDR3nt: TGTGCCAGCAGCCAAGGGAGCCGATGGGAAGGCATTCAGTACTTC
d_gene: .; abundance: .; j_gene: TRBJ1-5; v_gene: TRBV29-1; len: 10; CDR3aa: CSDREKPQHF; CDR3nt: TGCAGCGACAGGGAGAAACCCCAGCATTTT
d_gene: .; abundance: .; j_gene: TRBJ1-2; v_gene: TRBV29-1; len: 12; CDR3aa: CSVAVGILGYTF; CDR3nt: TGCAGCGTTGCGGTGGGGATCTTGGGCTACACCTTC
d_gene: TRBD1; abundance: .; j_gene: TRBJ2-7; v_gene: TRBV29-1; len: 13; CDR3aa: CSVVHDRVYEQYF; CDR3nt: TGCAGCGTTGTTCACGACAGGGTCTACGAGCAGTACTTC
d_gene: .; abundance: .; j_gene: TRBJ2-2; v_gene: TRBV15; len: 15; CDR3aa: CATSRVLAGTGELFF; CDR3nt: TGTGCCACCAGCAGAGTACTAGCAGGCACCGGGGAGCTGTTTTTT
d_gene: .; abundance: .; j_gene: TRBJ2-7; v_gene: TRBV11-2; len: 12; CDR3aa: CASSFVMGKQCF; CDR3nt: TGTGCCAGCAGCTTCGTGATGGGGAAGCAGTGCTTC
d_gene: TRBD1; abundance: many; j_gene: TRBJ1-5; v_gene: TRBV6-1; len: 15; CDR3aa: CASRAGTGLNQPQHF; CDR3nt: TGTGCCAGCAGAGCGGGGACAGGGCTCAATCAGCCCCAGCATTTT
d_gene: .; abundance: .; j_gene: TRBJ2-3; v_gene: TRBV19; len: 17; CDR3aa: CASSTLISGSRADTQYF; CDR3nt: TGTGCCAGTAGTACTTTAATCTCAGGGAGTAGGGCAGATACGCAGTATTTT
d_gene: .; abundance: .; j_gene: TRBJ2-6; v_gene: TRBV10-3; len: 18; CDR3aa: CAISDYGRLSSGANVLTF; CDR3nt: TGTGCAATCAGTGACTATGGCAGATTAAGCTCTGGGGCCAACGTCCTGACTTTC
d_gene: .; abundance: many; j_gene: TRBJ2-3; v_gene: TRBV27; len: 12; CDR3aa: CASSWVGDTQYF; CDR3nt: TGTGCCAGCAGTTGGGTCGGAGATACGCAGTATTTT
d_gene: .; abundance: many; j_gene: TRBJ2-2; v_gene: TRBV7-7; len: 13; CDR3aa: CASSGQKTGELFF; CDR3nt: TGTGCTAGCAGCGGACAGAAGACCGGGGAGCTGTTTTTT
d_gene: .; abundance: .; j_gene: TRBJ1-1; v_gene: TRBV15; len: 15; CDR3aa: CATSRERSRGPGAFF; CDR3nt: TGTGCCACCAGCAGAGAGAGGAGTAGAGGACCTGGGGCTTTCTTT
d_gene: .; abundance: few; j_gene: TRBJ1-3; v_gene: TRBV15; len: 14; CDR3aa: CATSRGVTGNTIYF; CDR3nt: TGTGCCACCAGCAGAGGGGTAACTGGAAACACCATATATTTT
d_gene: TRBD2; abundance: .; j_gene: TRBJ2-1; v_gene: TRBV24-1; len: 14; CDR3aa: CATSGLAGGNEQFF; CDR3nt: TGTGCCACTTCGGGACTAGCGGGAGGGAATGAGCAGTTCTTC
d_gene: TRBD1; abundance: .; j_gene: TRBJ2-1; v_gene: TRBV10-1; len: 12; CDR3aa: CASSGGQDYRTF; CDR3nt: TGCGCCAGCAGTGGGGGACAGGACTACCGAACCTTC
d_gene: .; abundance: many; j_gene: TRBJ2-7; v_gene: TRBV7-8; len: 12; CDR3aa: CASSRVRAPSDF; CDR3nt: TGTGCCAGCAGCCGGGTTAGGGCACCCTCGGACTTC
d_gene: TRBD2; abundance: few; j_gene: TRBJ2-1; v_gene: TRBV20-1; len: 16; CDR3aa: CSARDEGGRDYNEQFF; CDR3nt: TGCAGTGCTAGAGATGAAGGCGGGAGGGATTACAATGAGCAGTTCTTC
d_gene: .; abundance: once; j_gene: TRBJ2-1; v_gene: TRBV10-3; len: 14; CDR3aa: CAISEGQGSDEQFF; CDR3nt: TGTGCCATCAGTGAGGGGCAGGGGAGCGATGAGCAGTTCTTC